This T cell receptor beta chain appears in the sequencing data of a study of blood T cell repertoires in COVID-19. Sequenced by immunoSEQ multiplex PCR; TCRdb stores in-frame clones only, minus some. This table holds 250,000 to 300,000 clones, about nine tenths found once. This CDR3 contains 14 residues. Unmatched junction bases numbered 10, after V lost 6 bases and J lost 12 bases. The germline V gene has CDR1 WSHSY and CDR2 SAAADI. Allocation to cohorts depended on clinical history reported by the participants. Two consecutive negative NP/OP PCR tests, clearance, or resolved symptoms defined Cohort 3 recovery.

The chain links TRBV10-2 to TRBJ1-4, with 10 bases identical to TRBD1. Specimen: PBMCs or T cells enriched from blood (not recorded which). The TCR comes from a woman aged 55-70 years who had recovered from COVID-19. CDR3 in amino acids: CASSAGQGIMELFF. In DNA, the CDR3 is TGCGCCAGCAGCGCGGGACAGGGGATAATGGAACTGTTTTTT.